This TCR beta chain appears in the sequencing data of a study of T cells in Graves' hyperthyroidism and ophthalmopathy. Study-wide results and caveats: In the blood, most expanded thyroid clonotypes above 0.001 appeared as well. Stable hyperthyroidism and ophthalmopathy were separated using 13 V-J signatures.

Germline CDR1 is MDHEN and CDR2 is SYDVKM. This CDR3 comprises 12 residues. V was pared by 2 bases and J by 2 bases, with 4 bases between. TCR beta CDR3 regions were amplified from RNA transcripts. Using the HTBI primer set, a first-round RT-PCR was run on the TCR CDR3. MiXCR, applied by TCRdb to the multiplex PCR reads, yields one record per CDR3 protein. The sample includes approximately 320,000 distinct CDR3 sequences, approximately 17% seen only once; the top ten take approximately 31%. This clonotype was observed many times. Antigen: not known. The rearrangement uses TRBV28 and TRBJ2-7, with D unclear. The sample taken for sequencing was blood. This receptor was taken from a man aged 25 to 45 with Graves' hyperthyroidism. CDR3 DNA: TGTGCCAGCAGTTTAAGGGCCTACGAGCAGTACTTC. As protein: CASSLRAYEQYF.